This T cell receptor (beta chain) came from a study of control samples from healthy donors and cancer patients. Some clones are missing from TCRdb's copy, which holds only in-frame ones; the method was immunoSEQ multiplex PCR. The sample lists tens of thousands of clones; less than 85% were seen once. V was clipped by 5 bases and J by 0 bases, with 10 bases between them. The germline CDR1 and CDR2 sequences are SEHNR and FQNEAQ (reference sequence). This CDR3 comprises 14 residues. The sequence came from a man between 60 and 70 years old in good health. The sequencing sample was made of blood. The V call is TRBV7-9, the J call TRBJ1-1; D is uncertain. This CDR3 is CASSSTRVNTEAFF. The CDR3 region has the DNA TGTGCCAGCAGCAGCACAAGGGTGAACACTGAAGCTTTCTTT.